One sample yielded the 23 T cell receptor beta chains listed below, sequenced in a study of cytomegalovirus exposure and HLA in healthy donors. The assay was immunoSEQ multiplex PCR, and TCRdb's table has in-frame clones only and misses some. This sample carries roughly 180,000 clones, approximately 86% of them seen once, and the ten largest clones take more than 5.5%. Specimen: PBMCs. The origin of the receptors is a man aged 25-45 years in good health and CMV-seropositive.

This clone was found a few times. CDR3 in amino acids: CASRLIPGETNNEQFF. The DNA of the CDR3 is TGTGCCAGCAGACTAATTCCAGGGGAAACCAACAATGAGCAGTTCTTC. This chain joins TRBV27 and TRBJ2-1, with D perhaps matching TRBD1 (6 bases). Per germline, CDR1 MNHEY and CDR2 SMNVEV (reference sequence). CDR3 length equals 16 residues. Trimming pared 6 bases from V and 5 bases from J, leaving 20 bases between.

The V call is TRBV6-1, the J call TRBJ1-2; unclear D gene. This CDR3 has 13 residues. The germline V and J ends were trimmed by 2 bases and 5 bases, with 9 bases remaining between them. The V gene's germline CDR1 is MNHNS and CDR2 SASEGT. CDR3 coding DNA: TGTGCCAGCAGTGAACTCCGGACTTATGGCTACACCTTC. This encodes CASSELRTYGYTF.

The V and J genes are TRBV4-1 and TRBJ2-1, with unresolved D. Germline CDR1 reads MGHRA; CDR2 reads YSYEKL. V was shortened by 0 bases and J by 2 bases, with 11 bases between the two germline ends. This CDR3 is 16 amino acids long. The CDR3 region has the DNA TGCGCCAGCAGCCAAGATACGCGGCCTACCTACAATGAGCAGTTCTTC. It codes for CASSQDTRPTYNEQFF.

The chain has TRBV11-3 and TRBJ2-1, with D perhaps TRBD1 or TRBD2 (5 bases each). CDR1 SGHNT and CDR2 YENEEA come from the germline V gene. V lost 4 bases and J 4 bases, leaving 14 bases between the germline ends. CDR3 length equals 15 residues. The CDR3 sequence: CASSSAGDLYNEQFF. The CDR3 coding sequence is TGTGCCAGCAGCTCGGCTGGGGACCTTTACAATGAGCAGTTCTTC.

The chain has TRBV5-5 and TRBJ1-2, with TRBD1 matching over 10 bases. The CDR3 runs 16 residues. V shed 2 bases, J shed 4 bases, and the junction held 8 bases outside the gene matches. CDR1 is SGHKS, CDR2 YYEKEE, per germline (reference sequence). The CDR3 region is CASSLVVGQGGYGYTF. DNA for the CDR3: TGTGCCAGCAGCTTAGTCGTTGGACAGGGGGGCTATGGCTACACCTTC.

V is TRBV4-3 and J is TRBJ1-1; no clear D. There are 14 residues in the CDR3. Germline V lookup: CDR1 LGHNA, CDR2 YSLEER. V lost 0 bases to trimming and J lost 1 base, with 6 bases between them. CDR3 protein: CASSQDVGNTEAFF. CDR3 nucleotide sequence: TGCGCCAGCAGCCAAGATGTTGGGAACACTGAAGCTTTCTTT.

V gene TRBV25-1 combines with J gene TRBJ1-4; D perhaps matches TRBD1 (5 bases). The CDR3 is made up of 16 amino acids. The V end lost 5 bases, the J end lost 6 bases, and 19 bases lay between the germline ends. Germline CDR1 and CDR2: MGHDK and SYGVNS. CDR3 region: CASSNAWRDRDEKLFF. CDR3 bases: TGTGCCAGCAGTAATGCTTGGCGGGACCGGGATGAAAAACTGTTTTTT. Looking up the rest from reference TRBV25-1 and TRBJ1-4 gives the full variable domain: EADIYQTPRYLVIGTGKKITLECSQTMGHDKMYWYQQDPGMELHLIHYSYGVNSTEKGDLSSESTVSRIRTEHFPLTLESARPSHTSQYLCASSNAWRDRDEKLFFGSGTQLSVL.

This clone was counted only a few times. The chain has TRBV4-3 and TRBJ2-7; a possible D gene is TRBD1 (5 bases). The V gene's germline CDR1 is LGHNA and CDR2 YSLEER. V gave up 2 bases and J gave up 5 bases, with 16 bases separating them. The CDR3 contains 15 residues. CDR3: CASSQLIGAMDEQYF. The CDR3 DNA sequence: TGCGCCAGCAGCCAACTTATAGGGGCGATGGACGAGCAGTACTTC.

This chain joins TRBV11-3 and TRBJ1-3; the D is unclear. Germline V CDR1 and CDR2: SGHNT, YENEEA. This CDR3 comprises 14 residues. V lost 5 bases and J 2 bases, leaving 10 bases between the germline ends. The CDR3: CASSPRQAGNTIYF. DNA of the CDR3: TGTGCCAGCAGCCCCCGCCAGGCTGGAAACACCATATATTTT. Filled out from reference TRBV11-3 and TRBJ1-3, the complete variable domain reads EAGVVQSPRYKIIEKKQPVAFWCNPISGHNTLYWYLQNLGQGPELLIRYENEEAVDDSQLPKDRFSAERLKGVDSTLKIQPAELGDSAVYLCASSPRQAGNTIYFGEGSWLTVV.

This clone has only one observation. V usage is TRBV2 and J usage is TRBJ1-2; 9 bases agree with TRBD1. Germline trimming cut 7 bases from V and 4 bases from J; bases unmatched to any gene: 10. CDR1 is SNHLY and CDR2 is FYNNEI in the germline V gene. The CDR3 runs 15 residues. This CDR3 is CASNLWDRVSYGYTF. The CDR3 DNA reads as TGTGCCAGCAACCTATGGGACAGGGTTAGCTATGGCTACACCTTC.

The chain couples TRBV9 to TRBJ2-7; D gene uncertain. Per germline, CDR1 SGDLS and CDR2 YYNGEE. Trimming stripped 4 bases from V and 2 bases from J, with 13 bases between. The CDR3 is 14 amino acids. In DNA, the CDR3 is TGTGCCAGCAGCCCCTTCGACACGACCTACGAGCAGTACTTC. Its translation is CASSPFDTTYEQYF.

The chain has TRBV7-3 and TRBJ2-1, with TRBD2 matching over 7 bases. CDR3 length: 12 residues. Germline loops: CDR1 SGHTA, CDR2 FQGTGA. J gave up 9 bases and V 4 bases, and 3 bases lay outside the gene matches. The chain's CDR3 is CASSYTGGEQFF. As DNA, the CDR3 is TGTGCCAGCAGCTATACGGGGGGTGAGCAGTTCTTC.

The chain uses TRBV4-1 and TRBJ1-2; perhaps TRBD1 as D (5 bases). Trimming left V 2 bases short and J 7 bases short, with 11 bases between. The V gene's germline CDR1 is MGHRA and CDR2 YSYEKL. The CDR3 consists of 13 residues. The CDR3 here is CASSQPGTIGYTF. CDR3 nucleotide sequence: TGCGCCAGCAGCCAACCCGGGACGATTGGCTACACCTTC.

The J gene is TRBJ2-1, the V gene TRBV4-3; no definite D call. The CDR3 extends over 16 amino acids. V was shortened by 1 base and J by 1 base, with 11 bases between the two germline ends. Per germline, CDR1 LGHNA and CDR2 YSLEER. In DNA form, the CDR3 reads TGCGCCAGCAGCCAAGGGGTGCAGGTATCCTACAATGAGCAGTTCTTC. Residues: CASSQGVQVSYNEQFF.

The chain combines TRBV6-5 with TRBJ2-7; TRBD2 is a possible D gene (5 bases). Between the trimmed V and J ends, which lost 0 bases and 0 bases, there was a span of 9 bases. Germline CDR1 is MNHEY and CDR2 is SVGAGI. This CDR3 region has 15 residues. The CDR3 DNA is TGTGCCAGCAGTTACTCGAGGGTTGCCTCCTACGAGCAGTACTTC. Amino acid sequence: CASSYSRVASYEQYF.

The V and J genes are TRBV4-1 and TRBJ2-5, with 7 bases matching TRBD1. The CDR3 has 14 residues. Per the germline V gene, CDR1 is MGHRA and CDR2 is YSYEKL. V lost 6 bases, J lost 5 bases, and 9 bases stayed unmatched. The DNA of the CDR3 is TGCGCCAGCAGTCATACAGGGGAACGGGAGACCCAGTACTTC. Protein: CASSHTGERETQYF.

CDR3 sequence (DNA): TGTGCCAGCAGTGGGAAAGGTTTGAACACCGGGGAGCTGTTTTTT. The encoded protein is CASSGKGLNTGELFF. The chain employs TRBV2 and TRBJ2-2, with unresolved D. Germline values: CDR1 SNHLY, CDR2 FYNNEI. The V gene lost 4 bases and the J gene lost 1 base, with 10 bases spanning the gap. The CDR3 is 15 residues long.

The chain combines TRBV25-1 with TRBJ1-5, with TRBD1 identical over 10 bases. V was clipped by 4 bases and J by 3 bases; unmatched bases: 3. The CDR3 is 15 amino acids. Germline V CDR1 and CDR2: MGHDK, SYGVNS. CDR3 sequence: CASSAGTGDNQPQHF. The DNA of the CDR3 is TGTGCCAGCAGTGCCGGGACAGGGGACAATCAGCCCCAGCATTTT.

The CDR3: CASSLSAGIYNEQFF. CDR3 sequence (DNA): TGTGCCAGCAGCTTATCAGCGGGAATCTACAATGAGCAGTTCTTC. The chain combines TRBV7-3 with TRBJ2-1; 7 nucleotides agree with TRBD2. Germline CDR1 reads SGHTA; CDR2 reads FQGTGA. V lost 2 bases to trimming and J lost 3 bases; unmatched junction nucleotides: 4. The CDR3 consists of 15 residues.

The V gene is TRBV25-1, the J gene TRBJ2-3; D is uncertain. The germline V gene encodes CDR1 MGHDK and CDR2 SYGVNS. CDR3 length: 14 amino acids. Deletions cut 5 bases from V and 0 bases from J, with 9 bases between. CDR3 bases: TGTGCCAGCAGTCGGCGGTGGAGCACAGATACGCAGTATTTT. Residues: CASSRRWSTDTQYF. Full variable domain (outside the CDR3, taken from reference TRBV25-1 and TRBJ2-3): EADIYQTPRYLVIGTGKKITLECSQTMGHDKMYWYQQDPGMELHLIHYSYGVNSTEKGDLSSESTVSRIRTEHFPLTLESARPSHTSQYLCASSRRWSTDTQYFGPGTRLTVL.

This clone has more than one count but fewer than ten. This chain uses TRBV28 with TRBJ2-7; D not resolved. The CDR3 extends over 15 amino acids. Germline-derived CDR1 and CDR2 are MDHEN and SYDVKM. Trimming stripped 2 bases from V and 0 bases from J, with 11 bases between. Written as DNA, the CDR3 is TGTGCCAGCAGTTTAGGCGACCTGGTCTCCTACGAGCAGTACTTC. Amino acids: CASSLGDLVSYEQYF.

CDR3 bases: TGCGCCAGCAGTTCCCCGGACAGGGTGAACACTGAAGCTTTCTTT. It encodes CASSSPDRVNTEAFF. This sequence joins TRBV5-1 and TRBJ1-1; 8 positions match TRBD1. Germline V gene sequence: CDR1 SGHRS, CDR2 YFSETQ. The CDR3 is made up of 15 amino acids. Germline trimming cut 5 bases from V and 0 bases from J; bases unmatched to any gene: 6.

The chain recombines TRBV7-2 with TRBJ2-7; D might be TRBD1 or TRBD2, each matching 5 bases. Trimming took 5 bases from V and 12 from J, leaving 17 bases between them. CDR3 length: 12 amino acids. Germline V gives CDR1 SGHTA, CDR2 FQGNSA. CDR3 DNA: TGTGCCAGCAGCCCCTCGGGGCCCTTAATGTACTTC. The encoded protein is CASSPSGPLMYF.